This T cell receptor (beta chain) was captured in a study of memory CD4+ T cells and cytomegalovirus serostatus. Study-wide points: CMV serostatus prediction reached median AUC approximately 0.95, or 0.91 with US-trained model.

This table comes from immunoSEQ multiplex PCR, and its TCRdb copy is limited to in-frame clones, with some not included. This sample has about 75,000 clones; roughly 78% occur once, and the top ten carry 2% to 3%. Single viable CD3+CD4+CD8-CD45RO+ cells were sorted as the memory CD4+ T cells. Positive selection with CD4 microbeads enriched total CD4+ T cells. With regard to this clone: Its antigen is currently unknown.

The CDR3 extends over 14 amino acids. V was cut by 5 bases and J by 0 bases, with 8 bases left in between. CDR1 is SGHNT, CDR2 YENEEA, per germline. The V gene is TRBV11-3, the J gene TRBJ2-1, with unresolved D. Specimen: memory CD4+ T cells from blood. This clonotype was obtained from an adult in good health and CMV-seropositive. CDR3 protein: CASSAISSYNEQFF. Here the CDR3 DNA reads TGTGCCAGCAGCGCGATTAGCTCCTACAATGAGCAGTTCTTC.